The 18 T cell receptor beta chains in this list originate from one sample, sequenced in a study of tumor-infiltrating lymphocytes in primary liver carcinoma. Co-extraction of RNA and DNA was performed on about 18-30 mg of unsorted bulk tissue. TCR beta cDNA was made from approximately 500 ng total RNA with a constant-region primer. Slightly modified ARM-PCR with three nested multiplex PCR rounds yielded TCR beta libraries. With TRBV1-TRBV30 forward primers and a C-beta reverse primer, the first two PCR rounds were run for approximately 10 cycles each. In TCRdb, the multiplex PCR reads were re-called with MiXCR into one record per CDR3 protein. The sample records around 79,000 distinct CDR3 sequences, approximately 70% being singletons. Sequenced sample: tumor-adjacent normal liver tissue. These receptors all stem from a man aged 35 to 55 with primary liver carcinoma and hepatitis B virus infection.

Regarding this clonotype: At one boundary the junction diverges from the germline segment, which might be a read error. This chain uses TRBV5-1 with TRBJ2-5; 7 bases align to TRBD2. There are 16 residues in the CDR3. Germline CDR1 reads SGHRS; CDR2 reads YFSETQ. The DNA of the CDR3 is TGCGCCAGCAGCTTGATTCCAGCGGGATCGGTGGAGACCCAGTATTTC. It is translated as CASSLIPAGSVETQYF. Filled out from reference TRBV5-1 and TRBJ2-5, the complete variable domain reads KAGVTQTPRYLIKTRGQQVTLSCSPISGHRSVSWYQQTPGQGLQFLFEYFSETQRNKGNFPGRFSGRQFSNSRSEMNVSTLELGDSALYLCASSLIPAGSVETQYFGPGTRLLVL.

The chain links TRBV6-5 to TRBJ2-2; 9 positions match TRBD2. This CDR3 region has 14 residues. Looked up from germline, CDR1 is MNHEY and CDR2 is SVGAGI. V dropped 11 bases and J dropped 7; count of bases not matched to a gene: 11. The DNA of the CDR3 is TGTGCCGCCCGGTCTAGCGGGAAGGTCGGGGAGCTGTTTTTT. It specifies CAARSSGKVGELFF.

This clonotype was counted ten times or more. The gene calls are TRBV12-3 or TRBV12-4 and TRBJ1-1, with 8 nucleotides matching TRBD1. This CDR3 is built from 16 residues. Losses at the gene ends were 7 bases for V and 0 bases for J; bases not matched to a gene: 10. The CDR3 region is CASILADRGLNTEAFF. The CDR3 DNA reads TGTGCCAGCATCCTGGCCGACAGGGGATTGAACACTGAAGCTTTCTTT.

The CDR3 DNA sequence: TGTGCCAGCAGCCAAGTGGGAGTAGGCTACAATGAGCAGTTCTTC. Its translation: CASSQVGVGYNEQFF. The J gene is TRBJ2-1, the V gene TRBV9; a weak D match, TRBD2 (5 bases). Germline CDR1 is SGDLS and CDR2 is YYNGEE. The V gene lost 4 bases and the J gene lost 3 bases, with 14 bases spanning the gap. CDR3 length: 15 residues.

The table lists this clonotype with many counts. The junction departs from germline at one end; a sequencing error may be responsible. The chain recombines TRBV5-1 with TRBJ1-3, with D uncertain. This CDR3 is 16 amino acids long. Germline CDR1 is SGHRS and CDR2 is YFSETQ. The DNA of the CDR3 is TGCACCAGCAGCTTGGACGGGCAGAACCCTGGAAACACCATATATTTT. Protein: CTSSLDGQNPGNTIYF.

In this sample, this clonotype turned up many times. This rearrangement joins TRBV6-6 to TRBJ1-2, with D unclear. In germline, CDR1 is MNHNY, CDR2 SVGAGI (reference sequence). The germline V and J ends were trimmed by 2 bases and 6 bases, with 7 bases remaining between them. The length of the CDR3 is 12 residues. This chain's CDR3 is CASSYRANGYTF. The CDR3 nucleotides read TGTGCCAGCAGTTACAGGGCAAATGGCTACACCTTC.

CDR3 nucleotides: TGTGCCAGCAGCGCAGGAGCGGGATGGGGGACCCAGTACTTC. Translated: CASSAGAGWGTQYF. V gene TRBV9 combines with J gene TRBJ2-5; 7 bases fit TRBD2. Trimming took 3 bases from V and 7 from J; bases not matched to a gene: 9. The germline gives CDR1 SGDLS, CDR2 YYNGEE. This CDR3 region has 14 residues.

The chain has TRBV4-2 and TRBJ2-7; 9 nucleotides line up with TRBD2. After removal of 0 bases from V and 4 bases from J, the junction contained 7 bases not matched to a gene. Germline V lookup: CDR1 LGHNA, CDR2 YNFKEQ. The CDR3 consists of 16 residues. The CDR3 here is CASSQEASGASYEQYF. The CDR3 coding sequence is TGTGCCAGCAGCCAAGAGGCTAGCGGGGCTTCTTACGAGCAGTACTTC.

The sample holds a few counts of this clonotype. The junction departs from germline at one end; a sequencing error may be responsible. The CDR3 region is CTSSQGPSSYNEQFF. In DNA form, the CDR3 reads TGCACCAGCAGCCAAGGTCCTAGTTCCTACAATGAGCAGTTCTTC. V usage is TRBV4-1 and J usage is TRBJ2-1; D unresolved. Looked up from germline, CDR1 is MGHRA and CDR2 is YSYEKL. This CDR3 comprises 15 residues.

The chain carries TRBV5-6 and TRBJ2-7; 11 bases match TRBD2. The CDR3 is made up of 17 amino acids. Looked up from germline, CDR1 is SGHDT and CDR2 is YYEEEE. The CDR3 DNA reads as TGTTGCAGCAGCTTGGCACTAGCGGGAGTGAGCTCCTACGAGCAGTACTTC. It is translated as CCSSLALAGVSSYEQYF.

Regarding this clonotype: Likely a read error: the CDR3 ends without its conserved phenylalanine or tryptophan. The chain joins TRBV29-1 to TRBJ2-1; 9 bases map to TRBD1. The germline V gene has CDR1 SQVTM and CDR2 ANQGSEA. With 4 bases clipped from V and 4 bases from J, the junction kept 5 bases outside the gene matches. The CDR3 spans 14 residues. The CDR3 spells CSVVGTGTYNEQFI. Here the CDR3 DNA reads TGCAGCGTTGTGGGGACAGGGACATACAATGAGCAGTTCATC.

This clonotype was seen many times. The V and J genes are TRBV14 and TRBJ1-1, with 8 positions matching TRBD1. The CDR3 is 13 amino acids. V trimming: 1 base; J trimming: 8 bases; junction bases outside the gene matches: 3. The germline V gene has CDR1 SGHDN and CDR2 FVKESK. CDR3 sequence (DNA): TGTGCCAGCAGCCAAGGACAGGGGATAGAAGCTTTCTTT. It encodes CASSQGQGIEAFF.

This clonotype was found once. A junction boundary mismatches the germline segment, possibly from a read error. The chain joins TRBV11-2 to TRBJ2-7, with 10 bases aligning to TRBD2. The CDR3 contains 15 residues. Germline V gene sequence: CDR1 SGHAT, CDR2 FQNNGV. The DNA for the CDR3 is TGTGTCAGCAACCGAGGTACTAGCGGGAACTACGAGCAGTACTTC. As protein: CVSNRGTSGNYEQYF.

Comments on this clonotype: A read error may produce the germline difference seen at one junction end. The chain is built from TRBV4-2 and TRBJ2-7; TRBD2 matches 9 bases. Germline values: CDR1 LGHNA, CDR2 YNFKEQ. The length of the CDR3 is 15 residues. The CDR3, as DNA: TGTGGCAGCAGCCAGTCTAGCGGGAACCCCTACGAGCAGTACTTC. Protein: CGSSQSSGNPYEQYF.

For this clonotype: Being one base from a much bigger clone, this may be a read error. The chain has TRBV29-1 and TRBJ2-1, with a weak D call TRBD2 (5 bases). The CDR3 consists of 14 residues. CDR1 SQVTM and CDR2 ANQGSEA come from the germline V gene. CDR3 residues: CSFETDSSLNEQFF. The CDR3 coding sequence is TGCAGCTTTGAAACGGACTCTAGTTTGAATGAGCAGTTCTTC.

With respect to this clonotype: Given a much more abundant clone one base away, this may be a read error. The conserved final phenylalanine or tryptophan is absent from the CDR3, which likely points to a read error. The chain is built from TRBV7-9 and TRBJ2-6; no clear D. CDR3 length equals 16 residues. The V and J ends lost 5 bases and 1 base respectively, with 12 bases between them. The germline V gene encodes CDR1 SEHNR and CDR2 FQNEAQ (reference sequence). This chain's CDR3 is CASSPPGVSGANVLTY. The CDR3 coding sequence is TGTGCCAGCAGCCCCCCTGGGGTATCTGGGGCCAACGTCCTGACTTAC.

On this clonotype itself: In this CDR3 the conserved last residue, phenylalanine or tryptophan, is missing, so a read error is likely. The chain recombines TRBV5-4 with TRBJ2-2; TRBD1 is a possible D gene (6 bases). The CDR3 loop spans 15 amino acids. Per germline, CDR1 SGHNT and CDR2 YYREEE (reference sequence). V lost 2 bases to trimming and J lost 7 bases, with 15 bases between them. The CDR3 loop reads CASSLQGLGIGELFL. The CDR3 region has the DNA TGTGCCAGCAGCTTACAGGGCTTGGGGATCGGGGAGCTGTTTTTA.

Details on this clonotype: This may be a read error: a much more frequent sequence differs by one nucleotide. This rearrangement joins TRBV29-1 to TRBJ2-7; 7 bases match TRBD1. The germline V gene has CDR1 SQVTM and CDR2 ANQGSEA. The CDR3 has 14 residues. Here the CDR3 reads CSVPDRVDQVEHYF. The CDR3 DNA reads TGCAGCGTCCCAGACAGGGTGGATCAGGTTGAGCATTACTTC.